Shown below are 20 T cell receptor beta chains from a single sample sequenced in a study of shared clonotypes between healthy human individuals. Some clones are missing from TCRdb's copy, which holds only in-frame ones; the method was immunoSEQ multiplex PCR. The profile shows some 2,500,000 clones, 80% to 95% of them singletons. Material for sequencing was naive CD4+ T cells from PBMCs. Stated subset: CD45RA+ positively selected. The receptor set was obtained from a man younger than 30 in good health. Some clones in this sample may be carry-over from other donors' samples.

In its sample, this clone was seen once. The J gene is TRBJ2-7, the V gene TRBV6-5; D unclear. The CDR3 totals 16 residues. Germline V gene lookup returns CDR1 MNHEY and CDR2 SVGAGI. V was clipped by 0 bases and J by 7 bases, with 19 bases between them. The CDR3: CASSYSVFRGAREQYF. The CDR3 nucleotides read TGTGCCAGCAGTTACTCTGTTTTCCGCGGAGCTCGAGAGCAGTACTTC.

The sample holds a few counts of this clone. Other DNA sequences in the sample encode the same CDR3. The chain recombines TRBV19 with TRBJ1-5; D is unresolved. Trimming pared 1 base from V and 4 bases from J, leaving 2 bases between. The germline gives CDR1 LNHDA, CDR2 SQIVND (reference sequence). The CDR3 is 12 amino acids. The CDR3 here is CASSIGNQPQHF. The CDR3 DNA reads TGTGCCAGTAGTATAGGTAATCAGCCCCAGCATTTT.

The V and J genes are TRBV10-3 and TRBJ2-2, with 10 nucleotides matching TRBD2. The CDR3 runs to 15 residues. J gave up 5 bases and V 10 bases, and 10 bases lay outside the gene matches. Per the germline V gene, CDR1 is ENHRY and CDR2 is SYGVKD. CDR3 residues: CATETSGVGTGELFF. The CDR3 bases are TGTGCCACCGAAACTAGCGGGGTGGGGACCGGGGAGCTGTTTTTT.

The J gene is TRBJ1-6, the V gene TRBV28; the match to TRBD1 covers 9 bases. The CDR3 is made up of 15 amino acids. The germline V gene has CDR1 MDHEN and CDR2 SYDVKM. The V and J ends lost 5 bases and 5 bases, in that order; junction bases with no gene match: 4. The chain's CDR3 is CASSTGQGNNSPLHF. The CDR3 DNA sequence: TGTGCCAGCAGTACGGGACAGGGTAATAATTCACCCCTCCACTTT.

The V gene is TRBV7-6, the J gene TRBJ1-2; a possible D gene is TRBD1 (5 bases). V was pared by 2 bases and J by 4 bases, with 8 bases between. CDR1 is SGHVS, CDR2 FNYEAQ, per germline. The length of the CDR3 is 13 residues. The DNA for the CDR3 is TGTGCCAGCAGCTTAACAGGAACCTATGGCTACACCTTC. Translation gives CASSLTGTYGYTF.

This chain connects TRBV5-1 to TRBJ1-5; 9 bases are shared with TRBD1. The CDR3 sequence is 14 residues long. Trimming at V came to 3 bases and at J to 7 bases, leaving 5 bases not matched to a gene. In germline, CDR1 is SGHRS, CDR2 YFSETQ. CDR3 DNA sequence: TGCGCCAGCAGCTACGGACAGGGGCAACAGCCCCAGCATTTT. Protein sequence: CASSYGQGQQPQHF.

This chain uses TRBV7-2 with TRBJ2-5; TRBD1 might be the D (6 bases). Germline CDR1 reads SGHTA; CDR2 reads FQGNSA. Trimming took 2 bases from V and 6 from J, leaving 16 bases between them. The CDR3 is 15 amino acids. CDR3 protein: CASSLTGNPLKTQYF. Here the CDR3 DNA reads TGTGCCAGCAGCTTAACAGGGAACCCTCTGAAGACCCAGTACTTC. The full variable domain, with the rest looked up from reference TRBV7-2 and TRBJ2-5, is GAGVSQSPSNKVTEKGKDVELRCDPISGHTALYWYRQSLGQGLEFLIYFQGNSAPDKSGLPSDRFSAERTGGSVSTLTIQRTQQEDSAVYLCASSLTGNPLKTQYFGPGTRLLVL.

V gene TRBV7-2 combines with J gene TRBJ2-3, with TRBD2 matching 15 bases. Germline loops: CDR1 SGHTA, CDR2 FQGNSA. V lost 1 base, J lost 4 bases, and 3 bases stayed unmatched. The CDR3 is 17 residues long. The CDR3 here is CASSLGTSGRAADTQYF. CDR3 coding DNA: TGTGCCAGCAGCTTAGGGACTAGCGGGAGGGCCGCAGATACGCAGTATTTT.

The chain links TRBV5-1 to TRBJ1-1; 8 positions agree with TRBD1. Unmatched junction bases numbered 6, after V lost 4 bases and J lost 1 base. The CDR3 runs 15 residues. CDR1 and CDR2 from the germline V gene are SGHRS and YFSETQ. The CDR3 region is CASSDPGTGNTEAFF. For the CDR3, the DNA is TGCGCCAGCAGCGATCCCGGGACAGGGAACACTGAAGCTTTCTTT.

This clone occurred once. J is TRBJ2-1 and V is TRBV6-6, with D perhaps assigned TRBD1 or TRBD2 (5 bases each). The CDR3 is 12 amino acids. The V gene's germline CDR1 is MNHNY and CDR2 SVGAGI (reference sequence). Trimming left V 9 bases short and J 11 bases short, with 17 bases between. The DNA of the CDR3 is TGTGCCAGTGGAACTTACGGGACGCAGCAGTTCTTC. Translation gives CASGTYGTQQFF.

Concerning this clone: This sample also contains other DNA sequences that code for the same CDR3. This chain uses TRBV5-1 with TRBJ2-1; D is perhaps TRBD1 or TRBD2 (6 bases each). Germline values: CDR1 SGHRS, CDR2 YFSETQ. Trimming pared 0 bases from V and 3 bases from J, leaving 10 bases between. This CDR3 has 15 residues. Written as DNA, the CDR3 is TGCGCCAGCAGCTTGGGAGGGGGGCTCTACAATGAGCAGTTCTTC. This encodes CASSLGGGLYNEQFF.

This chain joins TRBV2 and TRBJ1-5, with unresolved D. V was pared by 6 bases and J by 3 bases, with 18 bases between. Looked up from germline, CDR1 is SNHLY and CDR2 is FYNNEI. This CDR3 spans 16 amino acids. As DNA, the CDR3 is TGTGCCAGCAGCCGAGGGTCGGCCTGGAACAATCAGCCCCAGCATTTT. Residues: CASSRGSAWNNQPQHF.

The CDR3 loop is CSVTSGQETQYF. The CDR3 DNA follows: TGCAGCGTGACTTCGGGCCAAGAGACCCAGTACTTC. This chain connects TRBV29-1 to TRBJ2-5, with D hard to call. V lost 6 bases, J lost 1 base, and 9 bases lay in between. The CDR3 is 12 amino acids. From germline, CDR1 is SQVTM and CDR2 ANQGSEA. Full variable domain (remainder filled in from reference TRBV29-1 and TRBJ2-5): SAVISQKPSRDICQRGTSLTIQCQVDSQVTMMFWYRQQPGQSLTLIATANQGSEATYESGFVIDKFPISRPNLTFSTLTVSNMSPEDSSIYLCSVTSGQETQYFGPGTRLLVL.

CDR3 sequence: CAAGQGGGGNTIYF. Written as DNA, the CDR3 is TGTGCCGCGGGACAGGGCGGAGGTGGAAACACCATATATTTT. V usage is TRBV6-6 and J usage is TRBJ1-3; 9 bases agree with TRBD1. CDR3 length: 14 residues. Germline V lookup: CDR1 MNHNY, CDR2 SVGAGI (reference sequence). V lost 11 bases and J lost 3; bases outside the gene matches: 8.

The chain combines TRBV6-5 with TRBJ1-1, with D uncertain. Germline CDR1 MNHEY, CDR2 SVGAGI. This CDR3 contains 10 residues. V lost 4 bases and J lost 9, with 6 bases in between. The CDR3 loop is CASSSEKAFF. The CDR3 region has the DNA TGTGCCAGCAGTTCGGAAAAAGCTTTCTTT.

In DNA form, the CDR3 reads TGTGCCAGCAGCGTAGGAGGGTTTGGAATCAATGAGCAGTTCTTC. This gives the protein CASSVGGFGINEQFF. This chain links TRBV9 with TRBJ2-1, with TRBD2 as a possible D gene (5 bases). Trimming shortened V by 0 bases and J by 6 bases, and 13 bases separated the two germline ends. The CDR3 has 15 amino acids. Germline CDR1 and CDR2: SGDLS and YYNGEE.

The genes are TRBV6-1 and TRBJ2-3; TRBD2 matches at 11 bases. Losses at the gene ends were 5 bases for V and 2 bases for J; bases not matched to a gene: 3. Germline V gives CDR1 MNHNS, CDR2 SASEGT. CDR3 length equals 15 residues. The CDR3 loop reads CASSSLAGVTDTQYF. The CDR3 region has the DNA TGTGCCAGCAGTTCACTAGCGGGAGTCACAGATACGCAGTATTTT.

J is TRBJ2-7 and V is TRBV6-6; maybe TRBD2 (6 bases). Trimming cost V 7 bases and J 2 bases, with 15 bases left between them. The germline V gene encodes CDR1 MNHNY and CDR2 SVGAGI (reference sequence). The CDR3 contains 14 residues. The CDR3 region has the DNA TGTGCCAGCAAGGACGGGAGTGGTACCTACGAGCAGTACTTC. Translation: CASKDGSGTYEQYF.

In the case of this clone: Other nucleotide sequences in the sample specify the same CDR3. V gene TRBV9 combines with J gene TRBJ2-1, with 9 bases aligning to TRBD2. J lost 2 bases, V lost 4 bases, and 4 bases had no gene match. The CDR3 is 15 amino acids. Germline assignment: CDR1 SGDLS and CDR2 YYNGEE. The DNA for the CDR3 is TGTGCCAGCAGCCCGACTAGCGGCACCTACAATGAGCAGTTCTTC. This gives the protein CASSPTSGTYNEQFF. Full variable domain (outside the CDR3, taken from reference TRBV9 and TRBJ2-1): DSGVTQTPKHLITATGQRVTLRCSPRSGDLSVYWYQQSLDQGLQFLIQYYNGEERAKGNILERFSAQQFPDLHSELNLSSLELGDSALYFCASSPTSGTYNEQFFGPGTRLTVL.

The chain links TRBV28 to TRBJ2-7, with 10 bases lining up with TRBD2. J was trimmed by 1 base and V by 7 bases; bases with no gene match: 1. CDR1 is MDHEN, CDR2 SYDVKM, per germline. The CDR3 is made up of 13 amino acids. CDR3 residues: CASIAGGSYEQYF. The CDR3 coding sequence is TGTGCCAGCATAGCGGGAGGTTCCTACGAGCAGTACTTC.